This T cell receptor (beta chain) was profiled in a study of T cells after yellow fever vaccination. Whole-study results and caveats: The booster saw the reappearance of most primary-vaccination clones (about 95% CD4, around 88% CD8).

TCRdb reprocessed the 5' RACE reads via MiXCR and lists one record per CDR3 protein. The sample holds some 240,000 distinct CDR3 sequences, about 5.2% seen once. Looked up from germline, CDR1 is MGHRA and CDR2 is YSYEKL. The V end lost 0 bases, the J end lost 4 bases, and 10 bases lay between the germline ends. This CDR3 contains 15 residues. In its sample, this clonotype was seen many times. Its antigen is as yet unknown. Sequences were derived from CD4+ T cells sorted from PBMCs, sampled on the day of the yellow fever booster vaccination. This chain joins TRBV4-1 and TRBJ2-4; D uncertain. The receptor comes from a man aged 18 to 29 who received the YFV17D yellow fever vaccine. DNA for the CDR3: TGCGCCAGCAGCCAAGATCTGACCTTTAAAAACATTCAGTACTTC. Residues: CASSQDLTFKNIQYF.